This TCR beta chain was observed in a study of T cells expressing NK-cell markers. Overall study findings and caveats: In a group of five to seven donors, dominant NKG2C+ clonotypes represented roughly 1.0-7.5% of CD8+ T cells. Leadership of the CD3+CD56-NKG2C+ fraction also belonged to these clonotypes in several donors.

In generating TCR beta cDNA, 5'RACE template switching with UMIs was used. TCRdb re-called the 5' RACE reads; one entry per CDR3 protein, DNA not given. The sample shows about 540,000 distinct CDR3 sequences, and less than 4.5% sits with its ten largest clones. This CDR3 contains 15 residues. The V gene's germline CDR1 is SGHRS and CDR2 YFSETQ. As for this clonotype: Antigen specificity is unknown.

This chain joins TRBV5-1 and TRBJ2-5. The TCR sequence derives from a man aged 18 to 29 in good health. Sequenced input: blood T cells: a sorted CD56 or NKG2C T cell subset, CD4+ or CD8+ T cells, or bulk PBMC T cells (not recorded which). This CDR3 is CASSLAWAARETQYF.